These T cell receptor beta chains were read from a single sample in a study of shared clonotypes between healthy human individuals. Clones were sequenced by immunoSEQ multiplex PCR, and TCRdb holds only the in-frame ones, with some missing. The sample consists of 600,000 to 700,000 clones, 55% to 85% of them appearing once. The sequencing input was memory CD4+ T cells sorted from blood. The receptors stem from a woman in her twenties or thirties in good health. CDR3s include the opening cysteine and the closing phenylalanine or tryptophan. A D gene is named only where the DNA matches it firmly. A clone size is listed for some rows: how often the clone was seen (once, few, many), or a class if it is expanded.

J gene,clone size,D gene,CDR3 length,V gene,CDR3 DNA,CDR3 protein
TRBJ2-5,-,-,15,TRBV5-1,TGCGCCAGCAGCACCGGGACTCCCAAAGGAGAGACCCAGTACTTC,CASSTGTPKGETQYF
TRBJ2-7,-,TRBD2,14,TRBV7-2,TGTGCCAGCAGCTTTAGCGGGGGTGCCTACGAGCAGTACTTC,CASSFSGGAYEQYF
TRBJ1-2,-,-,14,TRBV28,TGTGCCAGCAATCCCCAGGACTGGGTTTATGGCTACACCTTC,CASNPQDWVYGYTF
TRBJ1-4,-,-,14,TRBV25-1,TGTGCCAGTAGTTTTGACTCGGGGTACGAAAAACTGTTTTTT,CASSFDSGYEKLFF
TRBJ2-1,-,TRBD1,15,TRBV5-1,TGCGCCAGCAGCGAGGACAGGGCGTCCTACAATGAGCAGTTCTTC,CASSEDRASYNEQFF
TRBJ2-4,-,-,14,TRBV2,TGTGCCAGCAGTGGCGGGACAGCCAAAAACATTCAGTACTTC,CASSGGTAKNIQYF
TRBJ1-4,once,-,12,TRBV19,TGTGCCAGTGGAGTGACTAATGAAAAACTGTTTTTT,CASGVTNEKLFF
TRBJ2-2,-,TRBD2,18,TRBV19,TGTGCCAGCTCCATCGGTGGGCTAGCGGGAAGGAAGACCGGGGAGCTGTTTTTT,CASSIGGLAGRKTGELFF
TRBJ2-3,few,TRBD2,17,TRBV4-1,TGCGCCAGCAGCCAAGCACGTACTAGCGGGACAACCGATACGCAGTATTTT,CASSQARTSGTTDTQYF
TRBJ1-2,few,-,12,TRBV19,TGTGCCAGTAGTATGGCGGGCTATGGCTACACCTTC,CASSMAGYGYTF
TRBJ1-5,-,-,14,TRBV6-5,TGTGCCAGCAGTTATGACAGGTCTCGGTCGCCCCAGCATTTT,CASSYDRSRSPQHF
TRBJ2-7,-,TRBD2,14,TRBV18,TGTGCCAGCTCAGGGACTAGGTCGGGCTACGAGCAGTACTTC,CASSGTRSGYEQYF
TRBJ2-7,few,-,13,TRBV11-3,TGTGCCAGCAGTTTCACCGGGGCCCACGAGCAGTACTTC,CASSFTGAHEQYF
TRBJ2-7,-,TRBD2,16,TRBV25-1,TGTGCCAGCAGTGATCAGGGAGGGGACGGGGAGCACGAGCAGTACTTC,CASSDQGGDGEHEQYF
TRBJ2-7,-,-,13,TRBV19,TGTGCCATTAGTGCAGGCGACAGCGGGCTGCAGTACTTC,CAISAGDSGLQYF
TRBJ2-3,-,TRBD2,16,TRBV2,TGTGCCAGCAGAACGACTAGCGGGAAGTCGGCAGATACGCAGTATTTT,CASRTTSGKSADTQYF
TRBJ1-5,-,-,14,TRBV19,TGTGCCAGTAGTATAAGAGGTGAAGGACAGCCCCAGCATTTT,CASSIRGEGQPQHF
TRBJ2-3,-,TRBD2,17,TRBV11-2,TGTGCCAGCAGCTTAGGGGCTAGCGGGTTCAGCACAGATACGCAGTATTTT,CASSLGASGFSTDTQYF
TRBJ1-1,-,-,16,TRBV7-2,TGTGCCAGCAGCCCGTGGGGGGCGTCGGATCTCACTGAAGCTTTCTTT,CASSPWGASDLTEAFF
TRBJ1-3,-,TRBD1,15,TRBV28,TGTGCCAGCACCCCGGACAGGGACTCTGGAAACACCATATATTTT,CASTPDRDSGNTIYF
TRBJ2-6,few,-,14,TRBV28,TGTGCCAGCAGTTCGGGAATCGGAGCCAACGTCCTGACTTTC,CASSSGIGANVLTF
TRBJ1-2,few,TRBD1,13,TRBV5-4,TGTGCCAGCAGCCAGGACAGGAACTATGGCTACACCTTC,CASSQDRNYGYTF
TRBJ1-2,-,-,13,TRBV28,TGTGCCAGCATATCCCCGGGGCGGAATGGCTACACCTTC,CASISPGRNGYTF
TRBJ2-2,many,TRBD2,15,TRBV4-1,TGCGCCAGCACCGATGCAGCGGGAAGAACCGGGGAGCTGTTTTTT,CASTDAAGRTGELFF
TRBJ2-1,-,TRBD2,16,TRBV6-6,TGTGCCAGCAGTTACAGGCGGGAGGTAGCCTACAATGAGCAGTTCTTC,CASSYRREVAYNEQFF
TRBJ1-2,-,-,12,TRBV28,TGTGCCAGCAGTTCGGGTCTCTATGGCTACACCTTC,CASSSGLYGYTF
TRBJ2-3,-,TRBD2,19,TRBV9,TGTGCCAGCAGCGCCAGTAGGGATCTTAGCGGGAGGGGTCCAGATACGCAGTATTTT,CASSASRDLSGRGPDTQYF
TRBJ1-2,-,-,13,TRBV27,TGTGCCAGCAGTTTGGGGATAGGCGACGGCTACACCTTC,CASSLGIGDGYTF
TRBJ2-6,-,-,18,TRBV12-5,TGTGCTAGTGGTAGTCAAGGTGCAGGACAAAGTCGGGCCAACGTCCTGACTTTC,CASGSQGAGQSRANVLTF
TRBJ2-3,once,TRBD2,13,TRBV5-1,TGCGCCAGCACTAGCGGGAGGACAGATACGCAGTATTTT,CASTSGRTDTQYF
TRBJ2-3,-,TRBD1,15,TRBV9,TGTGCCAGCAGCGCCTCAGGACAGGATCAGGGTACGCAGTATTTT,CASSASGQDQGTQYF